The T cell receptor beta chain described here comes from a study of cytomegalovirus exposure and HLA in healthy donors. Study results and limitations: A later analysis found common viral pathogens apparently linked to several of the most significant clusters. Some V segments (TRBV6-2 and TRBV6-3 among them) were excluded as indistinguishable. The authors listed some 150 TCR beta chains as cytomegalovirus-associated. Both high specificity and high sensitivity reportedly marked the classifier's diagnosis of cytomegalovirus status.

Of note for this clone: What it binds is not known.

The primer mix had 60 Vbeta and 13 Jbeta primers. Using immunoSEQ multiplex PCR, the repertoire was profiled, and TCRdb retains in-frame clones only, with some absent. The sample includes 99,000 or so clones, 70% to 85% of them seen just once. CDR1 is KGHSH and CDR2 is LQKENI in the germline V gene. The junction had 5 bases not matched to a gene; V was cut back by 3 bases and J by 4 bases. The CDR3 is made up of 16 amino acids. The receptor comes from a woman aged 18-35 years in good health and CMV-seropositive. The chain carries TRBV18 and TRBJ2-7, with 14 bases that match TRBD2. Sequencing was performed on PBMCs. Here the CDR3 reads CASSPSGLAGAYEQYF. The CDR3 DNA reads TGTGCCAGCTCACCGTCGGGACTAGCGGGAGCGTACGAGCAGTACTTC. Filled out from reference TRBV18 and TRBJ2-7, the complete variable domain reads NAGVMQNPRHLVRRRGQEARLRCSPMKGHSHVYWYRQLPEEGLKFMVYLQKENIIDESGMPKERFSAEFPKEGPSILRIQQVVRGDSAAYFCASSPSGLAGAYEQYFGPGTRLTVT.